Included here is one TCR beta chain sequence, with context. V lost 5 bases, J lost 3 bases, and 10 bases lay in between. This CDR3 has 14 amino acids. Germline-derived CDR1 and CDR2 are LNHDA and SQIVND (reference sequence). The source of the sample is a study of blood T cell repertoires in COVID-19. Assay used: immunoSEQ multiplex PCR; TCRdb lists only in-frame clones, some missing. The sample lists roughly 310,000 clones, 75% to 90% occurring once. Participants spanned ages about 18 to 100 years and resided in fewer than 30 US areas. Each recovered donor of Cohort 3 presented with two negative PCRs, clearance, or symptom resolution.

Sequenced sample: PBMCs or T cells enriched from blood (not recorded which). The TCR was taken from a woman aged 40 to 55 who had recovered from COVID-19. This chain uses TRBV19 with TRBJ2-2, with TRBD2 as a possible D gene (7 bases). CDR3 DNA sequence: TGTGCCAGTAGTGCGGGGGCCCACACCGGGGAGCTGTTTTTT. Translating it yields CASSAGAHTGELFF.